This entry describes one TCR beta chain. The antigen is unknown. Primers for the PCR totalled 60 Vbeta and 13 Jbeta. Libraries were prepared by immunoSEQ multiplex PCR; TCRdb keeps only in-frame clonotypes and omits some of them. The sample yields roughly 180,000 clones, roughly 82% seen once. This record comes from a study of cytomegalovirus exposure and HLA in healthy donors. Overall study findings and caveats: In a later analysis, common viral pathogens appeared linked to several of the most significant clusters. V- and J-gene trimming of TCR beta was linked (in a later analysis) to a missense DCLRE1C variant.

The receptor comes from a man aged 40-49 years in good health and CMV-seronegative. The sample consisted of PBMCs.

CDR3 in DNA: TGCGCCAGCAGCCAAGATGACAGCTACGAGCAGTACTTC. Translated, it gives CASSQDDSYEQYF. This chain connects TRBV4-1 to TRBJ2-7, with a weak D call TRBD1 (5 bases). The germline gives CDR1 MGHRA, CDR2 YSYEKL. CDR3 length: 13 amino acids. V gave up 0 bases and J gave up 3 bases, with 6 bases separating them.